This TCR beta chain comes out of a study of cytomegalovirus exposure and HLA in healthy donors. General study points: A later analysis associated under 20,000 TCR beta sequences with HLA alleles at a 0.05 false discovery rate. A prior analysis recorded that most TCR beta V segments were productive about 87% or about 30% of the time.

As concerns this clone: Its antigen is not known.

In germline, CDR1 is ENHRY, CDR2 SYGVKD. Trimming cost V 5 bases and J 11 bases; bases outside gene matches: 10. This CDR3 is 13 amino acids long. The primer mix had 60 Vbeta and 13 Jbeta primers. Some clones are missing from TCRdb's copy, which holds only in-frame ones; the method was immunoSEQ multiplex PCR. The sample shows 90,000 to 110,000 clones, roughly 80% of them seen only once. This chain connects TRBV10-3 to TRBJ1-1, with 8 bases identical to TRBD1. The origin of this receptor is a man aged 25-45 years in good health and CMV-seropositive. Sequencing was carried out using PBMCs. The DNA of the CDR3 is TGTGCCATCAGTCCAGCAGGGGGCGCGGCTGCTTTCTTT. Protein sequence: CAISPAGGAAAFF.